This TCR beta chain was documented in a study of identical twins. Study results and caveats: Shared out-of-frame alpha sequences (those common to twins) showed excess low generation probability.

Germline V CDR1 and CDR2: SGDLS, YYNGEE. The CDR3 runs to 14 residues. The germline V and J ends were trimmed by 2 bases and 6 bases, with 11 bases remaining between them. Donors were all healthy Caucasians. MiXCR, run by TCRdb on the 5' RACE reads, gives a single entry per CDR3 protein. This table holds 600,000 to 800,000 distinct CDR3 sequences, around 21% found once. In its sample, this clonotype was seen a few times. Its antigen is unknown. This same sample was also part of a study on T cells expressing NK-cell markers. From that paper: It was from sorted CD3+CD56+NKG2C+, CD3+CD56+NKG2C- and CD3+CD56-NKG2C+ T cells that TCR beta repertoires came.

The chain uses TRBV9 and TRBJ2-2; D assignment may be TRBD1 or TRBD2 (5 bases each). The sample taken for sequencing was PBMCs. The sequence was obtained from a woman in her late teens or twenties in good health. CDR3 sequence reads: CASSVQGVSGELFF. The CDR3, as DNA: TGTGCCAGCAGCGTCCAGGGAGTATCCGGGGAGCTGTTTTTT.